This TCR beta chain came from a study of T cell repertoires in cytomegalovirus infection. Notes on the study in general: HLA-C-restricted, CMV-specific TCR beta clonotypes were dominant ex vivo.

The CDR3 extends over 18 amino acids. CDR1 and CDR2 (germline): KGHDR, SFDVKD. Turning to this clonotype: Its specificity is not known. At one of its ends the junction is not consistent with the germline gene, which may arise from a read error.

TCRdb re-called the reads with MiXCR, one entry per CDR3 protein. Here the sample spans 200,000 to 250,000 distinct CDR3 sequences, roughly two fifths being singletons. The chain uses TRBV24-1 and TRBJ2-1; tentatively, D is TRBD1 or TRBD2 (5 bases each). The sequence came from a human donor in good health (CMV status not recorded). Some clones in this sample may be carry-over from other donors' samples. The material sequenced was CD8+ T cells from cultured PBMCs, taken from culture after CMV antigen stimulation. This chain's CDR3 is CATSDNRHGEGTKNEQLF. CDR3 coding DNA: TGTGCCACCAGTGATAATAGGCACGGGGAAGGGACCAAAAATGAGCAGTTGTTC.